Listed below are T cell receptor beta chains from one sample, sequenced in a study of blood T cell repertoires in COVID-19. TCRdb's copy holds only in-frame clones and misses some; the assay was immunoSEQ multiplex PCR. The table lists 25,000 to 35,000 clones, approximately 90% of them singletons, with under 7% in the top ten. Sequencing used peripheral blood. These receptors all stem from a man aged 60-69 years with active COVID-19. CDR3s include the opening cysteine and the closing phenylalanine or tryptophan. The D gene is left open where the match is weak. The size of a clone is reported for some rows only, either as once, few or many, or as a class for expanded clones.

clone size: .
V gene: TRBV27
J gene: TRBJ1-5
D gene: .
CDR3 protein: CASSYSGAYNQPQHF
CDR3 DNA: TGTGCCAGCAGTTATTCAGGGGCCTACAATCAGCCCCAGCATTTT

clone size: once
V gene: TRBV30
J gene: TRBJ1-1
D gene: .
CDR3 protein: CAWKSRVLEAFF
CDR3 DNA: TGTGCCTGGAAGTCACGAGTCCTTGAAGCTTTCTTT

clone size: .
V gene: TRBV5-5
J gene: TRBJ1-2
D gene: .
CDR3 protein: CASSLGTTGGYTF
CDR3 DNA: TGTGCCAGCAGCTTGGGTACCACGGGTGGCTACACCTTC

clone size: .
V gene: TRBV28
J gene: TRBJ2-3
D gene: TRBD2
CDR3 protein: CASSLSGTSTDTQYF
CDR3 DNA: TGTGCCAGCAGCCTTAGCGGGACTAGCACAGATACGCAGTATTTT

clone size: .
V gene: TRBV19
J gene: TRBJ2-7
D gene: .
CDR3 protein: CASSLRTDYEQYF
CDR3 DNA: TGTGCCAGTAGTCTAAGGACAGACTACGAGCAGTACTTC

clone size: .
V gene: TRBV5-4
J gene: TRBJ2-1
D gene: TRBD2
CDR3 protein: CASSFSGGLYNEQFF
CDR3 DNA: TGTGCCAGCAGCTTTAGCGGGGGACTTTACAATGAGCAGTTCTTC

clone size: .
V gene: TRBV28
J gene: TRBJ2-5
D gene: .
CDR3 protein: CASSLGQNQETQYF
CDR3 DNA: TGTGCCAGCAGTTTAGGACAGAACCAAGAGACCCAGTACTTC

clone size: .
V gene: TRBV28
J gene: TRBJ2-5
D gene: .
CDR3 protein: CASTLRGETQYF
CDR3 DNA: TGTGCCAGCACCCTTAGGGGAGAGACCCAGTACTTC

clone size: .
V gene: TRBV7-9
J gene: TRBJ2-3
D gene: TRBD2
CDR3 protein: CASRSNSGGDTQYF
CDR3 DNA: TGTGCCAGCAGATCCAATAGCGGGGGGGATACGCAGTATTTT

clone size: .
V gene: TRBV18
J gene: TRBJ2-1
D gene: .
CDR3 protein: CASSPEDWSSYNEQFF
CDR3 DNA: TGTGCCAGCTCCCCAGAAGACTGGAGCTCCTACAATGAGCAGTTCTTC